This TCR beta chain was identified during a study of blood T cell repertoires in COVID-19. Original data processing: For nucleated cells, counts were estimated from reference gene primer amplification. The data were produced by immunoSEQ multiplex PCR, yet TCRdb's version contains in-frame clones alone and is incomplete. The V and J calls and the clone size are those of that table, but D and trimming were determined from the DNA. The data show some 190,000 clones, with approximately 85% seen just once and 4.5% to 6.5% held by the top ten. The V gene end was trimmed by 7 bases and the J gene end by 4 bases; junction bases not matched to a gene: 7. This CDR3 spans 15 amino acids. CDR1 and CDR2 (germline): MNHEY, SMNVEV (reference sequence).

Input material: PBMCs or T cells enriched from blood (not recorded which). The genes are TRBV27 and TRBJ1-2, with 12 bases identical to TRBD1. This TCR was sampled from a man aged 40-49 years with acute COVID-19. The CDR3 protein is CASKVGTGGVYGYTF. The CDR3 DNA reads TGTGCCAGCAAAGTGGGGACAGGGGGCGTCTATGGCTACACCTTC.